This T cell receptor beta chain was sequenced for a study of shared clonotypes between healthy human individuals. Study in general: Donor ages ranged 18 to 49 years: a couple of women, a few men.

Naive-designated CD8 cells lacked CD45RO, were positively enriched for CCR7, and omitted terminally differentiated effector memory CD45RA+ cells. Findings of the study overall: The study found lower generation probabilities in non-shared clonotypes than in those shared by all four donors.

The CDR3 is made up of 17 amino acids. V dropped 6 bases and J dropped 2 bases, with 23 bases sitting between them. CDR1 is MNHEY, CDR2 SMNVEV, per germline (reference sequence). Comment on this clone: No antigen is known for it.

Source study methods: Quality scores were absent from the junction-only immunoSEQ sequences, so filtering differed. The protocol was immunoSEQ multiplex PCR, while the TCRdb copy is restricted to in-frame clones and leaves out a portion. For V, J and clone size, that table is used; D and trimming come from the DNA. The sample gives roughly 1,800,000 clones, roughly 95% of which show up once; under 1.5% is in the top ten. Sample: naive CD8+ T cells sorted from blood. This chain links TRBV27 with TRBJ2-7; no clear D. This TCR came from a man between 18 and 29 years old in good health. The CDR3 region has the DNA TGTGCCAGCAGGAGTCACCCCTCGCCCTTATACACCTACGAGCAGTACTTC. It yields the protein CASRSHPSPLYTYEQYF.